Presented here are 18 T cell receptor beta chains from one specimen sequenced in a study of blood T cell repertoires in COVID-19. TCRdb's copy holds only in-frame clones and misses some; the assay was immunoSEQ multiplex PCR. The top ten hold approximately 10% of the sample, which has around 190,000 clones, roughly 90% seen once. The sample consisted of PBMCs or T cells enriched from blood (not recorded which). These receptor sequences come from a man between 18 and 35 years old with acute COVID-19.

CDR3 DNA: TGTGCCAGCAGTTACAGGGGGCGCGGCACCGGGGAGCTGTTTTTT. Translated, it gives CASSYRGRGTGELFF. The chain employs TRBV7-2 and TRBJ2-2; 9 bases are shared with TRBD1. Germline CDR1 reads SGHTA; CDR2 reads FQGNSA. This CDR3 comprises 15 residues. V dropped 6 bases and J dropped 4; count of bases not matched to a gene: 6.

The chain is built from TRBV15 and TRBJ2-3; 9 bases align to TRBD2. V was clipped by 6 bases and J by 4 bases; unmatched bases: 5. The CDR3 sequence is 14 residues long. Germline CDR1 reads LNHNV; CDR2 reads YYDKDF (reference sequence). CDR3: CATRAGGTADTQYF. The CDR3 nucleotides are TGTGCCACCAGAGCGGGAGGTACAGCAGATACGCAGTATTTT.

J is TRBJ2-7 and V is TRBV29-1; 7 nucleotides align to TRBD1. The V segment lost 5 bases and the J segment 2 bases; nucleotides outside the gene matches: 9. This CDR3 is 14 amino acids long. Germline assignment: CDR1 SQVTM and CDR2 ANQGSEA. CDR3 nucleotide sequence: TGCAGCGTTCAAGTGTCGACAGGGCCCTACGAGCAGTACTTC. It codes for CSVQVSTGPYEQYF.

CDR3 protein: CASSLGQGLNNEQFF. The DNA for the CDR3 is TGTGCCAGCAGTTTGGGACAGGGGCTAAACAATGAGCAGTTCTTC. This chain joins TRBV28 and TRBJ2-1, with 10 bases that match TRBD1. There are 15 residues in the CDR3. Germline loops: CDR1 MDHEN, CDR2 SYDVKM. With V trimmed by 3 bases and J by 5 bases, 4 bases remained unmatched. Full variable domain (rest looked up from reference TRBV28 and TRBJ2-1): DVKVTQSSRYLVKRTGEKVFLECVQDMDHENMFWYRQDPGLGLRLIYFSYDVKMKEKGDIPEGYSVSREKKERFSLILESASTNQTSMYLCASSLGQGLNNEQFFGPGTRLTVL.

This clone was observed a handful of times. CDR3 loop: CASSQVDRGSEKLFF. The CDR3 nucleotides are TGCGCCAGCAGCCAGGTCGACAGGGGATCTGAAAAACTGTTTTTT. This sequence joins TRBV4-1 and TRBJ1-4, with TRBD1 matching 8 bases. The germline gives CDR1 MGHRA, CDR2 YSYEKL. Trimming cost V 3 bases and J 7 bases; bases outside gene matches: 7. This CDR3 spans 15 amino acids.

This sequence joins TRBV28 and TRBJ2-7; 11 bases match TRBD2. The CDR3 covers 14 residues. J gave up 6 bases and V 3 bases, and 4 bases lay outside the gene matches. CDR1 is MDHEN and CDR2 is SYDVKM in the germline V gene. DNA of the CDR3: TGTGCCAGCAGTTTCTTAGCGGGAGGGCGCGAGCAGTACTTC. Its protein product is CASSFLAGGREQYF.

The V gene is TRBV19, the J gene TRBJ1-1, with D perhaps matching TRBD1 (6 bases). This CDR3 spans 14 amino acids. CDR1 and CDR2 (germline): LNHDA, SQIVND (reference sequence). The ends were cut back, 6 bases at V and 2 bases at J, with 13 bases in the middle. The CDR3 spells CASRSGQPNTEAFF. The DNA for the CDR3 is TGTGCCAGTAGATCTGGACAGCCTAACACTGAAGCTTTCTTT.

CDR3 bases: TGTGCCAGTAACTCGCCGCAGGGGATGAGCACTGAAGCTTTCTTT. Translating gives CASNSPQGMSTEAFF. The chain has TRBV19 and TRBJ1-1; TRBD1 is a possible D gene (6 bases). The ends were cut back, 7 bases at V and 4 bases at J, with 19 bases in the middle. This CDR3 has 15 residues. The germline V gene has CDR1 LNHDA and CDR2 SQIVND (reference sequence). Combining the CDR3 with reference TRBV19 and TRBJ1-1 gives the whole variable domain DGGITQSPKYLFRKEGQNVTLSCEQNLNHDAMYWYRQDPGQGLRLIYYSQIVNDFQKGDIAEGYSVSREKKESFPLTVTSAQKNPTAFYLCASNSPQGMSTEAFFGQGTRLTVV.

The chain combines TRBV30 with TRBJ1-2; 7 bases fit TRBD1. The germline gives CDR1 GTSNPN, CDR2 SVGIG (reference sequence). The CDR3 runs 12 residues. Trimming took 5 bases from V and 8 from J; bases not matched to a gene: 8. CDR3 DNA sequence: TGTGCCTGGCAGACCGGGACAGAGGGCTACACCTTC. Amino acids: CAWQTGTEGYTF.

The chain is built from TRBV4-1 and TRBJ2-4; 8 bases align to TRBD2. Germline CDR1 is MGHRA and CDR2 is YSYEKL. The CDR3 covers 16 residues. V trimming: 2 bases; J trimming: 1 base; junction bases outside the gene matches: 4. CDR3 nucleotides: TGCGCCAGCAGCCAAAGCGGCGGGAGGGCCAAAAACATTCAGTACTTC. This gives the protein CASSQSGGRAKNIQYF.

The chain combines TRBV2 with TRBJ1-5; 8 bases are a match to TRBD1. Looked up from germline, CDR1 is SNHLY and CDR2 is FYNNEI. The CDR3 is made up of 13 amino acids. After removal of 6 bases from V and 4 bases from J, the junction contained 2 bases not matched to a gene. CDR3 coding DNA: TGTGCCAGCAGCCGGACAGGGAATCAGCCCCAGCATTTT. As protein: CASSRTGNQPQHF.

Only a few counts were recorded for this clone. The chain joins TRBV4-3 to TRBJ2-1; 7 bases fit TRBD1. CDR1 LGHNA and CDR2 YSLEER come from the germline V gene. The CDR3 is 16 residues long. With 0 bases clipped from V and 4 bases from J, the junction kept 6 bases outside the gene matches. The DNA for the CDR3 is TGCGCCAGCAGCCAAGAGCTACGGGACAGTTACAATGAGCAGTTCTTC. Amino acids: CASSQELRDSYNEQFF.

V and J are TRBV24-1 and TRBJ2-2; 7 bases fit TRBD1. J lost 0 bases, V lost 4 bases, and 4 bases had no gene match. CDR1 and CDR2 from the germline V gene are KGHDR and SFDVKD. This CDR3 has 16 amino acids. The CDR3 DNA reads TGTGCCACCAGTGAAACGACAGGGCCGAACACCGGGGAGCTGTTTTTT. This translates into CATSETTGPNTGELFF.

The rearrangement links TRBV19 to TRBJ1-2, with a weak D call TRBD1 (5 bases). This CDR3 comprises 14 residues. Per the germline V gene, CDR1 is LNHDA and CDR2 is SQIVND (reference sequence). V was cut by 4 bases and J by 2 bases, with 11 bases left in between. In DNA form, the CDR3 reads TGTGCCAGTAGTACCTCGACAGAGAACTATGGCTACACCTTC. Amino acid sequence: CASSTSTENYGYTF.

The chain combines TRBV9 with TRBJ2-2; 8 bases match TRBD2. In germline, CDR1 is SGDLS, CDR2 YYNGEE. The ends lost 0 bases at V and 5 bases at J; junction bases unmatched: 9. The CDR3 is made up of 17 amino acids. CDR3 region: CASSVERSTSETGELFF. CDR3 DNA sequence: TGTGCCAGCAGCGTAGAACGGTCGACTAGCGAGACCGGGGAGCTGTTTTTT.

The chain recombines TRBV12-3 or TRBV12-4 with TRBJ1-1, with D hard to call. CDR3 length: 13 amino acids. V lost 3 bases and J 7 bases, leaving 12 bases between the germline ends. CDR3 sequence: CASSFPGEVEAFF. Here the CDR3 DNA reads TGTGCCAGCAGTTTCCCCGGCGAGGTTGAAGCTTTCTTT.

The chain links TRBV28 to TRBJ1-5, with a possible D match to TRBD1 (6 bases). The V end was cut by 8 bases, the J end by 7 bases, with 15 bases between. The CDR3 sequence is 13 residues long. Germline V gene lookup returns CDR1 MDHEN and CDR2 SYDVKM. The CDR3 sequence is CASGAGAVQPQHF. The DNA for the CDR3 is TGTGCCAGCGGAGCAGGGGCAGTACAGCCCCAGCATTTT.

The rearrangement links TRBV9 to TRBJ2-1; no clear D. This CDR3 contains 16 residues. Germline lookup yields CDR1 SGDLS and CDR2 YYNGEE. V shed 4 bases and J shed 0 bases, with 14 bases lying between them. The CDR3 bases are TGTGCCAGCAGCCCTATTACCCCGAGCTCCTACAATGAGCAGTTCTTC. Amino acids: CASSPITPSSYNEQFF.